The rows below give T cell receptor beta chains drawn from one sample of a study of cytomegalovirus exposure and HLA in healthy donors. Libraries were prepared by immunoSEQ multiplex PCR; TCRdb keeps only in-frame clonotypes and omits some of them. There are 180,000 or so clones in the sample; 75% to 85% occur only once, and around 1.5% lies in the top ten. The sequenced sample consisted of PBMCs. These TCRs come from a young man in good health and CMV-seronegative. Each CDR3 is given with its conserved first and last residue. D genes are given only for firm matches. Clone size is not always given. Where it is, it says once, few, many or a class for expanded clones.

size: -; D: TRBD1; V: TRBV7-9; length: 14; J: TRBJ2-3; DNA: TGTGCCAGCAGCTTAGGGACAGGGACAGATACGCAGTATTTT; CDR3: CASSLGTGTDTQYF
size: -; D: -; V: TRBV7-8; length: 15; J: TRBJ1-5; DNA: TGTGCCAGCAGCTTAGCTGGCAGGACCGCACTAGCCCAGCATTTT; CDR3: CASSLAGRTALAQHF
size: -; D: -; V: TRBV5-4; length: 16; J: TRBJ2-3; DNA: TGTGCCAGCAGCAAAGACTTAGGCTCCGCCACAGATACGCAGTATTTT; CDR3: CASSKDLGSATDTQYF
size: -; D: TRBD1; V: TRBV6-1; length: 15; J: TRBJ1-2; DNA: TGTGCCAGCAGTGATACAGGGGGTTTTTACTATGGCTACACCTTC; CDR3: CASSDTGGFYYGYTF
size: -; D: TRBD1; V: TRBV27; length: 17; J: TRBJ1-3; DNA: TGTGCCAGCAGTAAGGACAGGGGGCCCGTCTCTGGAAACACCATATATTTT; CDR3: CASSKDRGPVSGNTIYF
size: -; D: -; V: TRBV9; length: 13; J: TRBJ2-1; DNA: TGTGCCAGCAGCGTAGGGAGTAACAATGAGCAGTTCTTC; CDR3: CASSVGSNNEQFF
size: -; D: -; V: TRBV30; length: 15; J: TRBJ2-5; DNA: TGTGCCTGGACCGCATCCGCGGGCCTCACCGGGACCCAGTACTTC; CDR3: CAWTASAGLTGTQYF
size: -; D: -; V: TRBV11-2; length: 16; J: TRBJ2-2; DNA: TGTGCCAGCAGCTTAGCATCAGGGTCCCACACCGGGGAGCTGTTTTTT; CDR3: CASSLASGSHTGELFF
size: few; D: TRBD1; V: TRBV10-3; length: 14; J: TRBJ1-1; DNA: TGTGCCATCAGTACAGGGGGTCTGAACACTGAAGCTTTCTTT; CDR3: CAISTGGLNTEAFF
size: few; D: TRBD1; V: TRBV30; length: 18; J: TRBJ2-6; DNA: TGTGCCTGGAGTGAGCCAGGGGGCGTCTTCTCTGGGGCCAACGTCCTGACTTTC; CDR3: CAWSEPGGVFSGANVLTF
size: once; D: -; V: TRBV15; length: 14; J: TRBJ2-5; DNA: TGTGCCACCAGGAGGGCCGATGAGTTTGGGACCCAGTACTTC; CDR3: CATRRADEFGTQYF
size: -; D: -; V: TRBV6-5; length: 15; J: TRBJ1-3; DNA: TGTGCCAGCAGTTCCGACAGTAACTCTGGAAACACCATATATTTT; CDR3: CASSSDSNSGNTIYF
size: -; D: TRBD2; V: TRBV7-9; length: 16; J: TRBJ2-7; DNA: TGTGCCAGCAGCCCAGGGTCGCGGGGGGAGGGTTACGAGCAGTACTTC; CDR3: CASSPGSRGEGYEQYF
size: -; D: TRBD1; V: TRBV27; length: 16; J: TRBJ2-7; DNA: TGTGCCAGCAGTTTATCCGCCGGGACAGGAAGCTACGAGCAGTACTTC; CDR3: CASSLSAGTGSYEQYF
size: -; D: -; V: TRBV6-5; length: 14; J: TRBJ2-3; DNA: TGTGCCAGCAGTCGACAGACTAGCACAGATACGCAGTATTTT; CDR3: CASSRQTSTDTQYF
size: -; D: -; V: TRBV7-2; length: 13; J: TRBJ2-7; DNA: TGTGCCAGCAGCTTCGACAGGACCTACGAGCAGTACTTC; CDR3: CASSFDRTYEQYF
size: -; D: -; V: TRBV9; length: 16; J: TRBJ1-1; DNA: TGTGCCAGCAGCGCGGGACTTCCGGGAATGAACACTGAAGCTTTCTTT; CDR3: CASSAGLPGMNTEAFF
size: -; D: TRBD2; V: TRBV5-8; length: 15; J: TRBJ2-3; DNA: TGTGCCAGCAGCCCAACTAGCGGGGGGCCGATATCGCAGTATTTT; CDR3: CASSPTSGGPISQYF
size: medium-sized; D: -; V: TRBV7-9; length: 18; J: TRBJ2-3; DNA: TGTGCCAGCAGCTTAGCCCACAGGACAAAACCTCCTGCAGATACGCAGTATTTT; CDR3: CASSLAHRTKPPADTQYF
size: -; D: TRBD2; V: TRBV27; length: 16; J: TRBJ2-1; DNA: TGTGCCAGCAGTTTATCCGCGGGAGAAACCTACAATGAGCAGTTCTTC; CDR3: CASSLSAGETYNEQFF
size: -; D: TRBD1; V: TRBV7-9; length: 14; J: TRBJ2-1; DNA: TGTGCCAGCAGCGAGGGACAGCTCTACAATGAGCAGTTCTTC; CDR3: CASSEGQLYNEQFF
size: -; D: TRBD2; V: TRBV9; length: 16; J: TRBJ2-3; DNA: TGTGCCAGCAGCGGACGAATCGGACTAGGGACAGATACGCAGTATTTT; CDR3: CASSGRIGLGTDTQYF
size: -; D: -; V: TRBV13; length: 14; J: TRBJ2-7; DNA: TGTGCCAGCAGACCCTTGGACATAACCTACGAGCAGTACTTC; CDR3: CASRPLDITYEQYF
size: -; D: -; V: TRBV11-2; length: 14; J: TRBJ1-1; DNA: TGTGCCAGCAGCTCTAGCGGGGGTTCCACTGAAGCTTTCTTT; CDR3: CASSSSGGSTEAFF
size: -; D: -; V: TRBV2; length: 15; J: TRBJ2-6; DNA: TGTGCCAGCAGTGTGGGCCGCTCTGGGGCCAACGTCCTGACTTTC; CDR3: CASSVGRSGANVLTF
size: -; D: TRBD2; V: TRBV6-1; length: 15; J: TRBJ2-7; DNA: TGTGCCAGCAGTGGGTTAGCGGGGACCGGCTACGAGCAGTACTTC; CDR3: CASSGLAGTGYEQYF
size: -; D: TRBD1; V: TRBV10-3; length: 12; J: TRBJ1-4; DNA: TGTGCCTCCGGACAGGAAAATGAAAAACTGTTTTTT; CDR3: CASGQENEKLFF
size: few; D: -; V: TRBV30; length: 12; J: TRBJ2-7; DNA: TGTGCCTGGAGGGACAAAGGGGGCGAGCAGTACTTC; CDR3: CAWRDKGGEQYF
size: -; D: -; V: TRBV5-1; length: 13; J: TRBJ2-1; DNA: TGCGCCAGCCAACCACTAGTAGGTGATCGGCAGTTCTTC; CDR3: CASQPLVGDRQFF
size: -; D: TRBD1; V: TRBV6-6; length: 15; J: TRBJ1-2; DNA: TGTGCCAGCAGTTTGTCCGACAGGGGGGGTTTTGGCTACACCTTC; CDR3: CASSLSDRGGFGYTF
size: -; D: TRBD2; V: TRBV4-2; length: 15; J: TRBJ2-1; DNA: TGTGCCAGCAGCTCCTATACGGGGGGGTCCAATGAGCAGTTCTTC; CDR3: CASSSYTGGSNEQFF
size: -; D: -; V: TRBV30; length: 13; J: TRBJ2-3; DNA: TGTGCCTGGCTCCGAACGGGCACAGATACGCAGTATTTT; CDR3: CAWLRTGTDTQYF
size: -; D: -; V: TRBV5-4; length: 11; J: TRBJ1-1; DNA: TGTGCCAGCAGCCTGTTCACTGAAGCTTTCTTT; CDR3: CASSLFTEAFF
size: -; D: TRBD2; V: TRBV5-4; length: 16; J: TRBJ2-1; DNA: TGTGCCAGCAGCCCAACTAGCGGGGGGCCCTCGGTAGAGCAGTTCTTC; CDR3: CASSPTSGGPSVEQFF
size: -; D: -; V: TRBV5-4; length: 17; J: TRBJ1-2; DNA: TGTGCCAGCAGCCTCCCGGGACAACTCTCAGCTAACTATGGCTACACCTTC; CDR3: CASSLPGQLSANYGYTF
size: -; D: -; V: TRBV6-1; length: 14; J: TRBJ2-7; DNA: TGTGCCAGCAGTGAATTGGAGGGCGGGAACGAGCAGTACTTC; CDR3: CASSELEGGNEQYF